Following are 2 T cell receptor beta chains from one sample sequenced in a study of early T cells in non-severe SARS-CoV-2 infection. TCRdb itself ran the 5' RACE reads through MiXCR, one entry per CDR3 protein. Of approximately 81,000 distinct CDR3 sequences listed, roughly an eighth are singletons. Sequenced input: whole blood. These receptors were collected from an adult who was a healthcare worker with PCR-confirmed SARS-CoV-2 infection or an uninfected control (not recorded which).

V gene TRBV29-1 combines with J gene TRBJ1-2; no clear D gene. The CDR3 contains 10 residues. The germline CDR1 and CDR2 sequences are SQVTM and ANQGSEA. The germline V and J ends were trimmed by 6 bases and 6 bases, with 8 bases remaining between them. CDR3 nucleotides: TGCAGCGTCCCCGTAGATGGCTACACCTTC. Residues: CSVPVDGYTF.

The sample holds a few counts of this clonotype. V and J are TRBV4-2 and TRBJ1-5; D gene unclear. This CDR3 spans 14 amino acids. The germline CDR1 and CDR2 sequences are LGHNA and YNFKEQ. Trimming removed 0 bases at V and 1 base at J, with 4 bases between. DNA for the CDR3: TGTGCCAGCAGCCAAGATCGCAGCAATCAGCCCCAGCATTTT. Translating it yields CASSQDRSNQPQHF.